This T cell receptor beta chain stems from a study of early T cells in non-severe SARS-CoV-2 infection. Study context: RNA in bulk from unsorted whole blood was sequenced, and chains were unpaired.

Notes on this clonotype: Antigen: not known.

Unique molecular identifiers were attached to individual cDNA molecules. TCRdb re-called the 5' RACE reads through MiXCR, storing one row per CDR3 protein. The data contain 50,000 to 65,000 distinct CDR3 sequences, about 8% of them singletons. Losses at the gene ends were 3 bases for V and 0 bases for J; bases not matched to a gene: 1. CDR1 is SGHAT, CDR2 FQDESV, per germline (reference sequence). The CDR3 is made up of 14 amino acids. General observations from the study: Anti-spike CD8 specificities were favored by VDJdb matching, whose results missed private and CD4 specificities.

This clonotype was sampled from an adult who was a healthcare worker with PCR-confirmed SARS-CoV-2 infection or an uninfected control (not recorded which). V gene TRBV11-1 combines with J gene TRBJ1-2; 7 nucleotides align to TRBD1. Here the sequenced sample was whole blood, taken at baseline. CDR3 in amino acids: CASSFTGANYGYTF. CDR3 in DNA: TGTGCCAGCAGCTTCACAGGGGCTAACTATGGCTACACCTTC.